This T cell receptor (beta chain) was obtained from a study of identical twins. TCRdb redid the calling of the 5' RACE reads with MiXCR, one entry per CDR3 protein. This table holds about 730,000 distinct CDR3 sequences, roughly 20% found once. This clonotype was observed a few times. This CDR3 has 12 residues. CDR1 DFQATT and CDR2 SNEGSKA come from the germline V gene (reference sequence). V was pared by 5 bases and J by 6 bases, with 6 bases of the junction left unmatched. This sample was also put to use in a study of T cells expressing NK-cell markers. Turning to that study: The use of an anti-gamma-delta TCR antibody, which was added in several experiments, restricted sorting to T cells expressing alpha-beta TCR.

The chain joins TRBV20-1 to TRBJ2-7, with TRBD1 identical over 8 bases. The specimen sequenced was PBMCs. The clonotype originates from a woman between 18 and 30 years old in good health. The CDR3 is CSAWDRLAEQYF. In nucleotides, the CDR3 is TGCAGTGCTTGGGACAGGTTGGCCGAGCAGTACTTC.